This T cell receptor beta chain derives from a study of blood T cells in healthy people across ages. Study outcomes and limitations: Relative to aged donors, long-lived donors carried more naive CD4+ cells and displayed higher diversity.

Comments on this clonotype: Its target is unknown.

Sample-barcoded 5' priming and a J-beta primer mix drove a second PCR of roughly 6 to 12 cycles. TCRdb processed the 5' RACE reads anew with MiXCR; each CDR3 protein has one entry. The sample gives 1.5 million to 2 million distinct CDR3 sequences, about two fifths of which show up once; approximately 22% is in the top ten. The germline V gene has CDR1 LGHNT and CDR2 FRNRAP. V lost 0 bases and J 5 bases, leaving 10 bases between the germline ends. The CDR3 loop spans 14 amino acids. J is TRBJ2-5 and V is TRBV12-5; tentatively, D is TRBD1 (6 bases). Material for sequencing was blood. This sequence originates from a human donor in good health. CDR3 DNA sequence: TGTGCTAGTGGTTTGGTAGGGGGATTGGAGACCCAGTACTTC. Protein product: CASGLVGGLETQYF.